The clone carrying this T cell receptor (beta chain) has a single count. Its antigen is as yet unknown. These data come from a study of cytotoxic CD8 clonotypes in ibrutinib-treated CLL. Findings of the study overall: Clonality went up at the time of ibrutinib response, stayed stable in sustained remission, and later dropped back toward its baseline level at progression. Against age-matched healthy donors, baseline clonality ran higher and tracked circulating CD8+ T-cell counts.

Deep sequencing aimed at 1 in 200,000 to 1 in 1 million T cells' resolution. Using immunoSEQ multiplex PCR, the repertoire was profiled, and TCRdb retains in-frame clones only, with some absent. The repertoire consists of approximately 340,000 clones, with 67% occurring once and the leading ten covering around 6.5%. Germline V gene lookup returns CDR1 SEHNR and CDR2 FQNEAQ (reference sequence). This CDR3 comprises 14 residues. V was clipped by 6 bases and J by 4 bases, with 15 bases between them. The sequence derives from a human donor with chronic lymphocytic leukemia. The sequenced sample was PBMCs, obtained after 36 months of ibrutinib treatment. The V gene is TRBV7-9, the J gene TRBJ1-1; D not certain. CDR3 bases: TGTGCCAGCAGTCCCCGGAGGGCTCGCACTGAAGCTTTCTTT. This translates into CASSPRRARTEAFF.